This T cell receptor beta chain was captured by sequencing in a study of blood T cell repertoires in COVID-19. Germline V CDR1 and CDR2: MNHEY, SVGEGT. CDR3 length: 14 residues. With 0 bases removed from V and 5 bases from J, the gap between germline ends came to 8 bases. Sequenced by immunoSEQ multiplex PCR; TCRdb stores in-frame clones only, minus some. In the table there are some 320,000 clones, about 90% of which are singletons. The chain couples TRBV6-2 or TRBV6-3 to TRBJ1-5; D ambiguous. Sequenced material: PBMCs or T cells enriched from blood (not recorded which). This clonotype was obtained from a woman in her 30s who had recovered from COVID-19. CDR3 residues: CASSYSLGDQPQHF. The CDR3 DNA reads TGTGCCAGCAGTTACTCGCTCGGTGATCAGCCCCAGCATTTT.